A selection of T cell receptor beta chains follows, all from one sample in a study of T cell responses to AZD1222 COVID-19 vaccine. TCRdb's table, derived via immunoSEQ multiplex PCR, lists solely in-frame clones and lacks some. The sample yields roughly 150,000 clones, about 90% seen once. Sequenced here: peripheral blood, sampled 28 days after the second AZD1222 dose. The source is an adult who received the AZD1222 COVID-19 vaccine. The CDR3 runs from the conserved cysteine through the conserved F or W. Fields, in order: clone size, D gene, J gene, V gene, CDR3 protein, CDR3 DNA. D genes are given only for firm matches. Clone size is given for some rows only: seen once, a few or many times, or a class if the clone is expanded.

>.|TRBD1|TRBJ2-7|TRBV29-1
CSAGQGALYEQYF
TGCAGCGCCGGACAGGGAGCCCTCTACGAGCAGTACTTC
>.|.|TRBJ1-2|TRBV9
CASSVGGDYGYTF
TGTGCCAGCAGCGTAGGAGGGGACTATGGCTACACCTTC
>.|TRBD2|TRBJ2-1|TRBV14
CASSEGTSGVYEQFF
TGTGCCAGCAGCGAGGGGACTAGCGGGGTGTATGAGCAGTTCTTC
>.|.|TRBJ1-5|TRBV28
CASKGGNQPQHF
TGTGCCAGCAAGGGCGGCAATCAGCCCCAGCATTTT
>.|TRBD2|TRBJ2-2|TRBV9
CASSVYLTGDRLAGGLNTGELFF
TGTGCCAGCAGCGTATATTTGACAGGGGATCGCCTAGCGGGGGGCCTGAACACCGGGGAGCTGTTTTTT
>.|.|TRBJ2-3|TRBV19
CASSLYSLGTDTQYF
TGTGCCAGTAGCCTCTACAGTCTAGGCACAGATACGCAGTATTTT
>.|.|TRBJ1-3|TRBV28
CASSLSGQLFSGNTIYF
TGTGCCAGCAGTTTATCAGGACAACTCTTCTCTGGAAACACCATATATTTT
>.|.|TRBJ2-1|TRBV30
CAWSPYRNEQFF
TGTGCCTGGAGCCCCTATCGCAATGAGCAGTTCTTC
>.|TRBD2|TRBJ2-2|TRBV2
CASSFTSADNRGVPNTGELFF
TGTGCCAGCAGTTTCACATCGGCCGACAATCGGGGGGTGCCCAACACCGGGGAGCTGTTTTTT
>.|.|TRBJ1-5|TRBV19
CASSISSRSLYQPQHF
TGTGCCAGTAGTATAAGCTCCCGGAGTCTTTATCAGCCCCAGCATTTT
>.|.|TRBJ2-5|TRBV28
CASSLNRIQETQYF
TGTGCCAGCAGTTTAAACAGAATCCAAGAGACCCAGTACTTC
>.|TRBD1|TRBJ1-4|TRBV5-4
CASRLDRGHEKLFF
TGTGCCAGCAGACTAGACAGGGGGCACGAAAAACTGTTTTTT
>once|TRBD2|TRBJ2-7|TRBV7-9
CASSRGLGRESYEQYF
TGTGCCAGCAGCAGAGGACTGGGGAGGGAATCCTACGAGCAGTACTTC
>.|.|TRBJ1-1|TRBV7-2
CASSYQGPPNTEAFF
TGTGCCAGCAGCTACCAGGGGCCGCCGAACACTGAAGCTTTCTTT
>once|TRBD1|TRBJ1-6|TRBV25-1
CASSERRTGKYNSPLHF
TGTGCCAGCAGTGAACGTCGGACAGGCAAATATAATTCACCCCTCCACTTT
>.|TRBD1|TRBJ1-4|TRBV5-4
CASSSRGQGLFGEKLFF
TGTGCCAGCAGCTCCCGGGGACAGGGTTTATTTGGAGAAAAACTGTTTTTT
>.|.|TRBJ2-3|TRBV29-1
CSAGLDTQYF
TGCAGCGCTGGACTGGATACGCAGTATTTT
>.|TRBD1|TRBJ1-2|TRBV7-2
CASSPQPGQRNGYTF
TGTGCCAGCAGCCCTCAACCGGGACAGAGGAATGGCTACACCTTC
>.|.|TRBJ1-1|TRBV29-1
CSAAQGLNTEAFF
TGCAGCGCGGCCCAGGGGCTGAACACTGAAGCTTTCTTT
>.|.|TRBJ2-2|TRBV7-9
CATPQGGRIGELFF
TGTGCCACTCCACAGGGGGGGCGGATCGGGGAGCTGTTTTTT
>.|.|TRBJ2-1|TRBV30
CAWRTLSSYNEQFF
TGTGCCTGGAGGACCCTGAGCTCCTACAATGAGCAGTTCTTC
>.|TRBD2|TRBJ2-1|TRBV18
CASSPPGLAGYNEQFF
TGTGCCAGCTCACCACCGGGCCTAGCGGGATACAATGAGCAGTTCTTC
>.|TRBD1|TRBJ2-5|TRBV2
CASSDPDRGGQRETQYF
TGTGCCAGCAGCGACCCAGACAGGGGAGGACAGAGGGAGACCCAGTACTTC
>.|TRBD1|TRBJ1-2|TRBV23-1
CASSQSTGPPNYGYTF
TGCGCCAGCAGTCAATCGACAGGGCCGCCCAACTATGGCTACACCTTC
>.|.|TRBJ1-6|TRBV6-5
CASTILDSDNSPLHF
TGTGCCAGCACCATACTGGACAGCGATAATTCACCCCTCCACTTT
>.|.|TRBJ2-5|TRBV7-2
CASSSPISSYAQETQYF
TGTGCCAGCAGCTCGCCAATCAGTTCTTACGCACAAGAGACCCAGTACTTC
>.|TRBD1|TRBJ2-1|TRBV5-1
CASSLDLGGAEQFF
TGCGCCAGCAGCTTGGATTTAGGGGGCGCCGAGCAGTTCTTC
>.|TRBD1|TRBJ2-1|TRBV3-1/TRBV3-2
CASTSGFGDSEQFF
TGTGCCAGCACCTCTGGTTTTGGGGACAGTGAGCAGTTCTTC
>.|.|TRBJ1-4|TRBV19
CASNRRAGEKLFF
TGTGCCAGTAACCGCAGGGCGGGAGAAAAACTGTTTTTT
>.|TRBD1|TRBJ2-6|TRBV5-1
CASRTRQGQTGANVLTF
TGCGCCAGCAGAACCCGACAGGGACAAACTGGGGCCAACGTCCTGACTTTC
>.|TRBD2|TRBJ2-7|TRBV9
CASSSQGGGSYEQYF
TGTGCCAGCAGTTCCCAGGGCGGGGGCTCCTACGAGCAGTACTTC
>.|.|TRBJ2-1|TRBV5-6
CASSSDSRDNEQFF
TGTGCCAGCTCCTCTGATAGTAGGGACAATGAGCAGTTCTTC